A single sample gave rise to the 21 T cell receptor beta chains below, sequenced in a study of cytotoxic CD8 clonotypes in ibrutinib-treated CLL (dated by TCRdb to about 2021). Interpreted using the paper, the time point label stands for: about a year on ibrutinib. The method was the immunoSEQ multiplex PCR assay. TCRdb provides this immuneACCESS table in a form limited to in-frame rearrangements. Some clones are lacking; in checked studies, under half of them reflect an unresolved V gene, and why the rest are absent is not known. For this sample there are over 150,000 clones; 70% to 85% appear just once. Of the sample, roughly 2% is held by the ten largest clones. Sequenced material: PBMCs, taken after 12 months of ibrutinib treatment. These receptors all come from a human donor with chronic lymphocytic leukemia.

CDR3 DNA sequence: TGCGCCAGCAGCCAAGATTGGGCGGACAGGGTCTACGAGCAGTACTTC. Amino acid sequence: CASSQDWADRVYEQYF. V usage is TRBV4-3 and J usage is TRBJ2-7; 8 nucleotides agree with TRBD1. There are 16 residues in the CDR3. The germline V gene has CDR1 LGHNA and CDR2 YSLEER. Losses at the gene ends were 0 bases for V and 3 bases for J; bases not matched to a gene: 7.

This clone has just one count. The V call is TRBV6-6, the J call TRBJ2-5; perhaps D is TRBD1 or TRBD2 (5 bases each). V lost 6 bases and J lost 3, with 11 bases in between. The CDR3 is 13 amino acids. Germline V gives CDR1 MNHNY, CDR2 SVGAGI (reference sequence). The CDR3 DNA reads as TGTGCCAGCAGAGGGAGACAGAAAGAGACCCAGTACTTC. It codes for CASRGRQKETQYF.

This clone was seen only once. The CDR3 DNA reads TGTGCCAGCAGTCCCCGGCCGGAACAGGGGCAGTACTTC. It encodes CASSPRPEQGQYF. This rearrangement joins TRBV27 to TRBJ2-7, with a tentative D call TRBD1 (6 bases). CDR1 MNHEY and CDR2 SMNVEV come from the germline V gene (reference sequence). The CDR3 length is 13 residues. Trimming removed 5 bases from V and 9 bases from J, with 17 bases in between.

The rearrangement links TRBV28 to TRBJ2-1; D gene uncertain. V lost 7 bases and J lost 1, with 8 bases in between. Per the germline V gene, CDR1 is MDHEN and CDR2 is SYDVKM. This CDR3 is built from 13 residues. CDR3 DNA: TGTGCCAGCAACTCCGGATCCTACAATGAGCAGTTCTTC. Translation gives CASNSGSYNEQFF.

This clone has only one observation. This chain joins TRBV4-2 and TRBJ2-3; D is unresolved. Trimming removed 2 bases from V and 2 bases from J, with 11 bases in between. This CDR3 contains 15 residues. CDR1 is LGHNA and CDR2 is YNFKEQ in the germline V gene. CDR3 residues: CASSQRYRSTDTQYF. The DNA of the CDR3 is TGTGCCAGCAGCCAACGTTACCGATCCACAGATACGCAGTATTTT.

The count of this clone is one. The chain recombines TRBV14 with TRBJ2-1; D remains ambiguous. Germline lookup yields CDR1 SGHDN and CDR2 FVKESK. The CDR3 length is 15 residues. Trimming removed 6 bases at V and 0 bases at J, with 12 bases between. CDR3 loop: CASSATRSSYNEQFF. The CDR3 DNA sequence: TGTGCCAGCAGTGCGACCCGGAGCTCCTACAATGAGCAGTTCTTC.

This chain joins TRBV28 and TRBJ1-2; D remains ambiguous. V lost 7 bases, J lost 1 base, and 10 bases lay in between. This CDR3 comprises 13 residues. Germline loops: CDR1 MDHEN, CDR2 SYDVKM. The CDR3 DNA sequence: TGTGCCAGCACTCTCGAAATTAACTATGGCTACACCTTC. Residues: CASTLEINYGYTF.

The V and J genes are TRBV18 and TRBJ1-1; no definite D call. Trimming shortened V by 1 base and J by 3 bases, and 9 bases separated the two germline ends. The germline V gene encodes CDR1 KGHSH and CDR2 LQKENI. CDR3 size: 14 residues. The CDR3 loop is CASSPRRGDTEAFF. Written as DNA, the CDR3 is TGTGCCAGCTCACCACGCAGAGGCGACACTGAAGCTTTCTTT.

The J gene is TRBJ2-1, the V gene TRBV21-1; the D call in the table, TRBD1, was not verified against the DNA. TRBV21-1 is listed as a pseudogene. The CDR3 totals 14 residues. This chain's CDR3 is CASSKEQGANEQFF. The CDR3 DNA sequence: TGTGCCAGCAGCAAAGAACAGGGGGCCAATGAGCAGTTCTTC.

This sequence joins TRBV2 and TRBJ2-7, with D hard to call. The germline gives CDR1 SNHLY, CDR2 FYNNEI. This CDR3 comprises 16 residues. Trimming left V 5 bases short and J 3 bases short, with 20 bases between. The CDR3 nucleotides are TGTGCCAGCAGTAGGACGACTCCCTCTCGTAACTACGAGCAGTACTTC. This gives the protein CASSRTTPSRNYEQYF. Full variable domain (rest looked up from reference TRBV2 and TRBJ2-7): EPEVTQTPSHQVTQMGQEVILRCVPISNHLYFYWYRQILGQKVEFLVSFYNNEISEKSEIFDDQFSVERPDGSNFTLKIRSTKLEDSAMYFCASSRTTPSRNYEQYFGPGTRLTVT.

The rearrangement joins TRBV6-1 to TRBJ2-7; 7 bases match TRBD1. Trimming cost V 10 bases and J 1 base; bases outside gene matches: 10. The CDR3 contains 14 residues. The germline gives CDR1 MNHNS, CDR2 SASEGT. The CDR3 nucleotides read TGTGCCACCAACTCCAGGGGGTTTTCCTACGAGCAGTACTTC. Translating it yields CATNSRGFSYEQYF.

Turning to this clone: This specimen includes other DNA sequences encoding the same CDR3. The chain links TRBV25-1 to TRBJ2-5, with TRBD1 matching 8 bases. This CDR3 comprises 15 residues. Germline CDR1 MGHDK, CDR2 SYGVNS. Trimming took 4 bases from V and 4 from J; bases not matched to a gene: 8. As DNA, the CDR3 is TGTGCCAGCAGTGTTCGGCAGGGGGCTGGAGAGACCCAGTACTTC. It specifies CASSVRQGAGETQYF.

This clone has a handful of counts. The rearrangement links TRBV5-6 to TRBJ1-2; no firm D call. Germline loops: CDR1 SGHDT, CDR2 YYEEEE. This CDR3 contains 14 residues. Deletions cut 4 bases from V and 2 bases from J, with 12 bases between. The CDR3 DNA follows: TGTGCCAGCAGCATCCCGGGAGCCAACTATGGCTACACCTTC. This translates into CASSIPGANYGYTF.

This chain uses TRBV7-9 with TRBJ2-2; D unclear. CDR1 and CDR2 (germline): SEHNR, FQNEAQ (reference sequence). The length of the CDR3 is 12 residues. Trimming took off 2 bases at V and 11 bases at J, with 9 bases between the two ends. CDR3 in DNA: TGTGCCAGCAGCTTATCACGGTCTGAGCTGTTTTTT. It encodes CASSLSRSELFF.

A word on this clone: The sample holds other DNA sequences that translate to the same CDR3. The CDR3 loop is CASSVDWTPNQPQHF. Here the CDR3 DNA reads TGTGCCAGCAGCGTAGATTGGACACCTAATCAGCCCCAGCATTTT. V is TRBV9 and J is TRBJ1-5; maybe TRBD1 (5 bases). V was shortened by 0 bases and J by 4 bases, with 11 bases between the two germline ends. The CDR3 contains 15 residues. From germline, CDR1 is SGDLS and CDR2 YYNGEE. The whole variable domain, filled in from reference TRBV9 and TRBJ1-5, reads DSGVTQTPKHLITATGQRVTLRCSPRSGDLSVYWYQQSLDQGLQFLIQYYNGEERAKGNILERFSAQQFPDLHSELNLSSLELGDSALYFCASSVDWTPNQPQHFGDGTRLSIL.

The chain employs TRBV7-2 and TRBJ1-2, with D tentatively TRBD1 (6 bases). V shed 1 base and J shed 6 bases, with 15 bases lying between them. CDR3 length equals 15 residues. Per the germline V gene, CDR1 is SGHTA and CDR2 is FQGNSA. This CDR3 reads CASSLVSGAENGYTF. Written as DNA, the CDR3 is TGTGCCAGCAGCTTAGTATCAGGGGCGGAGAATGGCTACACCTTC.

J is TRBJ2-2 and V is TRBV7-2; 7 bases map to TRBD2. Unmatched junction bases numbered 6, after V lost 2 bases and J lost 0 bases. This CDR3 has 17 residues. CDR1 is SGHTA, CDR2 FQGNSA, per germline. Here the CDR3 reads CASSLRVLAANTGELFF. CDR3 nucleotides: TGTGCCAGCAGCTTAAGGGTCCTAGCGGCGAACACCGGGGAGCTGTTTTTT.

The genes are TRBV27 and TRBJ2-1, with D possibly TRBD1 on 6 matching bases. Trimming took 6 bases from V and 0 from J, leaving 12 bases between them. CDR3 length equals 15 residues. CDR1 and CDR2 from the germline V gene are MNHEY and SMNVEV (reference sequence). As DNA, the CDR3 is TGTGCCAGCAGGGTGGGGGCTAGCTCCTACAATGAGCAGTTCTTC. This sequence encodes CASRVGASSYNEQFF.

The chain recombines TRBV21-1 with TRBJ2-1; the table's D call TRBD1 went unverified against the DNA. TRBV21-1 is described as a pseudogene. The CDR3 loop spans 17 amino acids. CDR3 coding DNA: TGTGCCACCCCTTGGACAGGGGGCTTTAGGTCCTACAATGAGCAGTTCTTC. Translation: CATPWTGGFRSYNEQFF.

The chain combines TRBV6-1 with TRBJ2-3, with TRBD2 matching over 8 bases. Germline CDR1 and CDR2: MNHNS and SASEGT. This CDR3 region has 15 residues. Germline trimming cut 5 bases from V and 5 bases from J; bases unmatched to any gene: 9. CDR3 DNA sequence: TGTGCCAGCAGTCGTCCAGCGGGAGCGGTAGATACGCAGTATTTT. This codes for CASSRPAGAVDTQYF.

J is TRBJ2-1 and V is TRBV2, with D maybe TRBD1 (7 bases). The germline V gene encodes CDR1 SNHLY and CDR2 FYNNEI. The CDR3 sequence is 15 residues long. V lost 11 bases to trimming and J lost 0 bases, with 17 bases between them. The CDR3 nucleotides read TGTGCCTTTTACCGCGGGACAGCCTCCTACAATGAGCAGTTCTTC. Amino acid sequence: CAFYRGTASYNEQFF.